These T cell receptor beta chains were read from a single sample in a study of blood T cell repertoires in COVID-19. Clones were sequenced by immunoSEQ multiplex PCR, and TCRdb holds only the in-frame ones, with some missing. This table holds some 200,000 clones, about 76% found once. What was sequenced was PBMCs or T cells enriched from blood (not recorded which). The receptors originated from a woman aged 45-65 years with acute COVID-19. Both conserved end residues are part of each CDR3. The D gene is left open where the match is weak. Some rows mark clone size as missing; the rest say once, few, many or name a class of expanded clone.

cdr3_nt,cdr3_aa,d_call,clone_size,v_call,j_call
TGTGCCAGTAGTATAGGCGCAATCTCTGGGGCCAACGTCCTGACTTTC,CASSIGAISGANVLTF,-,-,TRBV19,TRBJ2-6
TGTGCCAGCAGGAGGGACAGGTACTCCTACGAGCAGTACTTC,CASRRDRYSYEQYF,TRBD1,-,TRBV7-2,TRBJ2-7
TGCGCCAGCAGCCAAGAGAGGGGAGGGAATGAGCAGTTCTTC,CASSQERGGNEQFF,TRBD2,-,TRBV4-3,TRBJ2-1
TGTGCCAGCAGCCCCGGTCGGCAGGGGTCTGAGCAGTTCTTC,CASSPGRQGSEQFF,-,-,TRBV7-9,TRBJ2-1
TGTGCCAGTAGTATTAGGGTAGCGGGGGGGCAGAATGAGCAGTTCTTC,CASSIRVAGGQNEQFF,TRBD2,-,TRBV19,TRBJ2-1
TGTGCCAGCAGCGCTGGGGAAGGACAGGGGGCGAATCAGCCCCAGCATTTT,CASSAGEGQGANQPQHF,TRBD1,medium-sized,TRBV7-9,TRBJ1-5
TGTGCCAGCAGCATCGGGGGGGAGGTCTTAACCTACGAGCAGTACTTC,CASSIGGEVLTYEQYF,TRBD2,-,TRBV7-2,TRBJ2-7
TGTGCCAGCAGTTGGAATTCAGGGGAGCAGTACTTC,CASSWNSGEQYF,-,-,TRBV28,TRBJ2-7
TGTGCCAGTAATCGCGCGGGAGCAATCACCGGGGAGCTGTTTTTT,CASNRAGAITGELFF,TRBD2,once,TRBV19,TRBJ2-2
TGTGCCAGCGCTCTAACGTTAGGGGTTTATGGCTACACCTTC,CASALTLGVYGYTF,-,few,TRBV6-5,TRBJ1-2
TGTGCCAGCAGTTCACCGGGGGTCAATCAGCCCCAGCATTTT,CASSSPGVNQPQHF,-,-,TRBV28,TRBJ1-5
TGTGCCAGCAACCCTGGCGGGGGGACGTACCAAGAGACCCAGTACTTC,CASNPGGGTYQETQYF,TRBD2,-,TRBV5-6,TRBJ2-5
TGTGCCAGCAGTTTCGGGGGAAGGGCTGAAGCTTTCTTT,CASSFGGRAEAFF,-,-,TRBV28,TRBJ1-1
TGTGCCAGCAGCTTAGGCCGAGCTAGCGGGGGGGCCGCCGAGCAGTACTTC,CASSLGRASGGAAEQYF,TRBD2,-,TRBV13,TRBJ2-7
TGTGCCAGCAGTTACCCTCGGACAGGCACCGGGGAGCTGTTTTTT,CASSYPRTGTGELFF,TRBD1,-,TRBV6-2/TRBV6-3,TRBJ2-2
TGTGCCAGCAGTGATCCCCAACTAAGCGGGAGGGTACACGGGGAGCTGTTTTTT,CASSDPQLSGRVHGELFF,TRBD2,-,TRBV6-1,TRBJ2-2
TGCAGCGGCCGCGACAATGCCCCAACAGAGACCCAGTACTTC,CSGRDNAPTETQYF,-,-,TRBV29-1,TRBJ2-5
TGTGCCAGCAGCCTGGGACAAGACAGCACAGATACGCAGTATTTT,CASSLGQDSTDTQYF,-,-,TRBV14,TRBJ2-3
TGTGCCAGCAGGGAGGTTGATGAGCAGTTCTTC,CASREVDEQFF,-,-,TRBV11-3,TRBJ2-1
TGCAGCGGGGAGGTTAGCGGGGGCACCGGGGAGCTGTTTTTT,CSGEVSGGTGELFF,TRBD2,-,TRBV29-1,TRBJ2-2
TGCGCCAGCAGGGAGACCACCATCGGGAACACTGAAGCTTTCTTT,CASRETTIGNTEAFF,-,-,TRBV5-1,TRBJ1-1
TGTGCCAGTAGATCCTTAGGGGTGAGCAATCAGCCCCAGCATTTT,CASRSLGVSNQPQHF,-,few,TRBV19,TRBJ1-5
TGTGCCAGCAGCCCCGGACAGTCCTCTGGAAACACCATATATTTT,CASSPGQSSGNTIYF,-,once,TRBV2,TRBJ1-3
TGTGCCACCAGTGATTTGGACAGGATGAGGGGCTCCTATAATTCACCCCTCCACTTT,CATSDLDRMRGSYNSPLHF,-,-,TRBV24-1,TRBJ1-6
TGTGCCAGCAGCGTGGCGGGAGGGCCCACCGAGGCGACAGATACGCAGTATTTT,CASSVAGGPTEATDTQYF,TRBD2,-,TRBV9,TRBJ2-3
TGTGCCAGCAGTTGGACACGGATCGGGGGGGAGACCCAGTACTTC,CASSWTRIGGETQYF,TRBD2,-,TRBV28,TRBJ2-5
TGTGCCAGCAGCTTGGCGAGGAAAATGAGCTCCTACAATGAGCAGTTCTTC,CASSLARKMSSYNEQFF,-,-,TRBV5-6,TRBJ2-1
TGTGCCACCAGTGATTCCGCGCGGGGAGGCAATCAGCCCCAGCATTTT,CATSDSARGGNQPQHF,-,-,TRBV24-1,TRBJ1-5
TGTGCCAGCAGCCGGCGGATGAACACTGAAGCTTTCTTT,CASSRRMNTEAFF,-,few,TRBV28,TRBJ1-1
TGCGCCAGCAGCCAACCGGATGGACTAGCGGGGCCTAACCAAGAGACCCAGTACTTC,CASSQPDGLAGPNQETQYF,TRBD2,-,TRBV4-1,TRBJ2-5
TGTGCCAGCAGCTTCACTAGTGAAAAAGGAACCCAGTACTTC,CASSFTSEKGTQYF,-,-,TRBV11-3,TRBJ2-5
TGTGCCACCCGGGGACAGGGAAGGGACGAGCAGTACTTC,CATRGQGRDEQYF,TRBD1,-,TRBV27,TRBJ2-7
TGTGCCAGCAGCCTCACTTTGACAGGTTATAGCAATCAGCCCCAGCATTTT,CASSLTLTGYSNQPQHF,-,few,TRBV28,TRBJ1-5
TGTGCCAGCAGCCATTCACAGCCTAATAACTATGGCTACACCTTC,CASSHSQPNNYGYTF,-,-,TRBV3-1/TRBV3-2,TRBJ1-2